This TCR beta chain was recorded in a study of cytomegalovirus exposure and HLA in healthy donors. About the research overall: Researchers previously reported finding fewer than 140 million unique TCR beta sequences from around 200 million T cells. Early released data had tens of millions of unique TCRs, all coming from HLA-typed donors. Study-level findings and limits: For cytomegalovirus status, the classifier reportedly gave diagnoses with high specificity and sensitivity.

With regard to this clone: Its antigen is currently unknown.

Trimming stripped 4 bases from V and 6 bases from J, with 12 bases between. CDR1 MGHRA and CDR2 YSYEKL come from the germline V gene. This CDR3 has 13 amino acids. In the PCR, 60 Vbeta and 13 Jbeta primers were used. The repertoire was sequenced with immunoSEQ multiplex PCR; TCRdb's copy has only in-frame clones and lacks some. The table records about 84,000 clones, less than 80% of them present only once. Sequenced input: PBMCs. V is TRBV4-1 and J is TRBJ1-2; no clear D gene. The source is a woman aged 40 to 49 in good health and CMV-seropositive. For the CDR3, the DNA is TGCGCCAGCAGCCCCCGCCGGGGTAATGGCTACACCTTC. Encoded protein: CASSPRRGNGYTF.